This T cell receptor (beta chain) was obtained from a study of cytomegalovirus exposure and HLA in healthy donors. Germline V CDR1 and CDR2: SGHNT, YENEEA. V dropped 4 bases and J dropped 5; count of bases not matched to a gene: 4. The CDR3 sequence is 14 residues long. Some clones are missing from TCRdb's copy, which holds only in-frame ones; the method was immunoSEQ multiplex PCR. The data show around 300,000 clones, 80% to 90% seen once. This clone was seen only once. Sequencing used PBMCs. This TCR was sampled from a woman between 18 and 29 years old in good health and CMV-seronegative. The rearrangement joins TRBV11-3 to TRBJ2-7; 11 bases line up with TRBD1. The CDR3 DNA follows: TGTGCCAGCAGCTCGGGACAGGGGGACCACGAGCAGTACTTC. Amino acid sequence: CASSSGQGDHEQYF.